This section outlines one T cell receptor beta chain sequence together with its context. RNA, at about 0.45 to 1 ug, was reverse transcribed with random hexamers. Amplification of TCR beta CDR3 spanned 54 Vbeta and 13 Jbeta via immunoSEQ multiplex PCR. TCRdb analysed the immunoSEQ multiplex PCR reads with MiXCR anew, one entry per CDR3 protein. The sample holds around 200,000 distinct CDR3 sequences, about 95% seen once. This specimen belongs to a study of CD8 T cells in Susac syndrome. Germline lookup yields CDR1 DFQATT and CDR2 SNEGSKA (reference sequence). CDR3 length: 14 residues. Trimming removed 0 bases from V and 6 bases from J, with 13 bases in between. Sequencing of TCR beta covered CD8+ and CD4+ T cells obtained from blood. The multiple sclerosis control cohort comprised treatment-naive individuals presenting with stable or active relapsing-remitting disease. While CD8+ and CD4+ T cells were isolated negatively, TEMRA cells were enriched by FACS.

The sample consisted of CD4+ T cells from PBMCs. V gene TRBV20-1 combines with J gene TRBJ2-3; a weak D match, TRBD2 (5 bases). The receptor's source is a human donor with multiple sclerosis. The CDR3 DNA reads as TGCAGTGCTAGAGATTTAGGGAGAGGTGATACGCAGTATTTT. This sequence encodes CSARDLGRGDTQYF.